The 30 T cell receptor beta chains below come from one sample, sequenced in a study of cytomegalovirus exposure and HLA in healthy donors. With 60 Vbeta and 13 Jbeta primers, the PCR was carried out. Method: immunoSEQ multiplex PCR; TCRdb's copy keeps in-frame clones and lacks some. The sample gives 50,000 to 70,000 clones, 70% to 75% of which show up once; about 6.8% is in the top ten. Sequenced material: PBMCs. The receptors here all came from a man aged 25-45 years in good health and CMV-seropositive.

V and J are TRBV2 and TRBJ1-4, with D uncertain. Trimming removed 4 bases at V and 17 bases at J, with 17 bases between. The CDR3 extends over 12 amino acids. CDR1 is SNHLY, CDR2 FYNNEI, per germline. Here the CDR3 reads CASSGWRREGFF. The CDR3 region has the DNA TGTGCCAGCAGTGGGTGGCGCCGAGAGGGATTTTTT.

The chain's CDR3 is CASSLGTGGAGYGYTF. Written as DNA, the CDR3 is TGCGCCAGCAGCTTGGGAACAGGGGGCGCAGGCTATGGCTACACCTTC. J is TRBJ1-2 and V is TRBV5-1; 9 bases align to TRBD1. CDR1 and CDR2 from the germline V gene are SGHRS and YFSETQ. This CDR3 comprises 16 residues. The J segment lost 4 bases and the V segment lost 0 bases, leaving 7 bases of the junction unmatched.

This chain uses TRBV30 with TRBJ2-7; the D gene is possibly TRBD1 (6 bases). V lost 0 bases and J 3 bases, leaving 12 bases between the germline ends. There are 14 residues in the CDR3. CDR1 is GTSNPN, CDR2 SVGIG, per germline (reference sequence). CDR3 residues: CAWSVLARGYEQYF. The CDR3 DNA is TGTGCCTGGAGTGTACTGGCCAGGGGCTACGAGCAGTACTTC.

In regard to this clone: Sequence at one end of the junction differs from germline and may be a read error. Other nucleotide sequences in the sample specify the same CDR3. The chain has TRBV27 and TRBJ2-7, with 12 bases aligning to TRBD1. This CDR3 region has 14 residues. Germline V lookup: CDR1 MNHEY, CDR2 SMNVEV (reference sequence). CDR3 sequence: CASRHRDRGREQYF. In DNA, the CDR3 is TGTGCCAGCAGACACCGGGACAGGGGGCGGGAGCAGTACTTT.

The CDR3 DNA follows: TGTGCCAGCAGCCAAGATCAGGCTAGCGGGGGGAATACGCAGTATTTT. It is translated as CASSQDQASGGNTQYF. The chain is built from TRBV4-2 and TRBJ2-3; 11 bases fit TRBD2. This CDR3 is built from 16 residues. CDR1 and CDR2 (germline): LGHNA, YNFKEQ. J was trimmed by 7 bases and V by 0 bases; bases with no gene match: 6.

The chain couples TRBV9 to TRBJ1-4; D remains unclear. V was clipped by 0 bases and J by 0 bases, with 12 bases between them. There are 17 residues in the CDR3. CDR1 SGDLS and CDR2 YYNGEE come from the germline V gene. DNA for the CDR3: TGTGCCAGCAGCGTAGGTCCCGGAGGACCAACTAATGAAAAACTGTTTTTT. This sequence encodes CASSVGPGGPTNEKLFF.

In regard to this clone: One end of the junction fails to match germline, which may point to a read error. The V gene is TRBV7-6, the J gene TRBJ1-5, with D unresolved. The CDR3 contains 16 residues. The germline V gene encodes CDR1 SGHVS and CDR2 FNYEAQ. In DNA, the CDR3 is TGTGCCAGCAGTTTAGGACGGACGGGGATGGGTCAGCCCCAGCATTTT. This sequence encodes CASSLGRTGMGQPQHF. The whole variable domain, filled in from reference TRBV7-6 and TRBJ1-5, reads GAGVSQSPRYKVTKRGQDVALRCDPISGHVSLYWYRQALGQGPEFLTYFNYEAQQDKSGLPNDRFSAERPEGSISTLTIQRTEQRDSAMYRCASSLGRTGMGQPQHFGDGTRLSIL.

The V and J genes are TRBV5-1 and TRBJ2-7, with D perhaps matching TRBD2 (5 bases). V was pared by 3 bases and J by 3 bases, with 7 bases between. The CDR3 spans 12 residues. Germline V gene data show CDR1 as SGHRS and CDR2 as YFSETQ. As DNA, the CDR3 is TGCGCCAGCAGCTACGAGGGCTACGAGCAGTACTTC. This sequence encodes CASSYEGYEQYF. Together with reference TRBV5-1 and TRBJ2-7, the CDR3 gives the full variable domain: KAGVTQTPRYLIKTRGQQVTLSCSPISGHRSVSWYQQTPGQGLQFLFEYFSETQRNKGNFPGRFSGRQFSNSRSEMNVSTLELGDSALYLCASSYEGYEQYFGPGTRLTVT.

This clone occurred once. The chain carries TRBV28 and TRBJ2-7; TRBD1 matches at 8 bases. Germline V lookup: CDR1 MDHEN, CDR2 SYDVKM. V shed 5 bases, J shed 3 bases, and the junction held 6 bases outside the gene matches. The CDR3 length is 14 residues. CDR3 region: CASSRQGPYYEQYF. The CDR3 nucleotides read TGTGCCAGCAGTCGACAGGGGCCCTACTACGAGCAGTACTTC.

The chain uses TRBV10-3 and TRBJ2-1; a possible D gene is TRBD1 (6 bases). The CDR3 consists of 13 residues. The germline V gene has CDR1 ENHRY and CDR2 SYGVKD. V lost 5 bases and J 5 bases, leaving 10 bases between the germline ends. CDR3 sequence: CAISLDRNNEQFF. The DNA of the CDR3 is TGTGCCATCAGTCTAGACAGGAACAATGAGCAGTTCTTC.

V gene TRBV7-2 combines with J gene TRBJ1-5; D is unresolved. The CDR3 loop spans 16 amino acids. Germline CDR1 is SGHTA and CDR2 is FQGNSA. Trimming took off 3 bases at V and 0 bases at J, with 12 bases between the two ends. CDR3 bases: TGTGCCAGCAGCTTGGAGTCGGGTTATAGCAATCAGCCCCAGCATTTT. Translated: CASSLESGYSNQPQHF.

The chain combines TRBV27 with TRBJ2-7; no clear D gene. CDR3 length equals 12 residues. Trimming removed 6 bases at V and 6 bases at J, with 12 bases between. The germline V gene encodes CDR1 MNHEY and CDR2 SMNVEV (reference sequence). CDR3 sequence: CASRAVGGEQYF. CDR3 bases: TGTGCCAGCAGGGCAGTTGGTGGCGAGCAGTACTTC.

The rearrangement joins TRBV9 to TRBJ1-3; 7 bases match TRBD1. Per the germline V gene, CDR1 is SGDLS and CDR2 is YYNGEE. Losses at the gene ends were 0 bases for V and 5 bases for J; bases not matched to a gene: 2. The CDR3 runs to 14 residues. CDR3 loop: CASSVEGQRNTIYF. The CDR3 nucleotides are TGTGCCAGCAGCGTAGAGGGACAGAGAAACACCATATATTTT. The whole variable domain, filled in from reference TRBV9 and TRBJ1-3, reads DSGVTQTPKHLITATGQRVTLRCSPRSGDLSVYWYQQSLDQGLQFLIQYYNGEERAKGNILERFSAQQFPDLHSELNLSSLELGDSALYFCASSVEGQRNTIYFGEGSWLTVV.

The V and J genes are TRBV11-1 and TRBJ2-3; a weak D match, TRBD2 (5 bases). V was clipped by 2 bases and J by 3 bases, with 6 bases between them. The CDR3 extends over 13 amino acids. CDR1 and CDR2 (germline): SGHAT, FQDESV (reference sequence). The CDR3 nucleotides are TGTGCCAGCAGCTTACCGGGGACAGATACGCAGTATTTT. Its protein is CASSLPGTDTQYF.

The chain links TRBV9 to TRBJ2-3; 7 nucleotides align to TRBD1. The CDR3 runs 14 residues. Germline CDR1 SGDLS, CDR2 YYNGEE. V shed 5 bases and J 4 bases; nucleotides not matched to a gene: 7. The DNA of the CDR3 is TGTGCCAGCAGTCTTATGGGACAGCCAGATACGCAGTATTTT. Residues: CASSLMGQPDTQYF.

The chain joins TRBV28 to TRBJ1-2; 8 nucleotides agree with TRBD1. Germline CDR1 MDHEN, CDR2 SYDVKM. The ends lost 5 bases at V and 8 bases at J; junction bases unmatched: 10. CDR3 length: 14 residues. CDR3 residues: CASSLPGGGEGYTF. In DNA, the CDR3 is TGTGCCAGCAGTCTTCCAGGGGGCGGAGAAGGCTACACCTTC.

This clone appeared a few times. The chain carries TRBV5-4 and TRBJ2-3; D uncertain. Germline V CDR1 and CDR2: SGHNT, YYREEE (reference sequence). The CDR3 is made up of 13 amino acids. V was trimmed by 0 bases and J by 2 bases, leaving 4 bases between them. CDR3 bases: TGTGCCAGCAGCTTGGACTTCACAGATACGCAGTATTTT. Translating it yields CASSLDFTDTQYF.

The CDR3 DNA reads TGTGCCAGCAGCCCCACAGGGGCCAACGAGCAGTACTTC. It encodes CASSPTGANEQYF. This chain connects TRBV7-3 to TRBJ2-7, with 7 bases matching TRBD1. The junction had 6 bases not matched to a gene; V was cut back by 5 bases and J by 5 bases. Germline CDR1 SGHTA, CDR2 FQGTGA. This CDR3 is built from 13 residues.

This clone has only a few counts. This chain links TRBV12-5 with TRBJ1-1, with no clear D. Germline V gives CDR1 LGHNT, CDR2 FRNRAP. CDR3 size: 16 residues. Trimming took 3 bases from V and 7 from J, leaving 21 bases between them. The CDR3 DNA sequence: TGTGCTAGTGGTTTTTTCCCCCTGGGCAGAAGCAGTGAAGCTTTCTTT. Translated: CASGFFPLGRSSEAFF.

The CDR3 bases are TGTGCCAGCAGTGACCCCGGTTCAGGGTCCTACGAGCAGTACTTC. It yields the protein CASSDPGSGSYEQYF. This chain links TRBV2 with TRBJ2-7, with a tentative D call TRBD1 (5 bases). Trimming removed 3 bases at V and 1 base at J, with 13 bases between. Germline V CDR1 and CDR2: SNHLY, FYNNEI. The CDR3 has 15 residues.

The chain is built from TRBV30 and TRBJ2-3; D may be TRBD2 (5 bases). Trimming stripped 0 bases from V and 5 bases from J, with 6 bases between. Germline V gene lookup returns CDR1 GTSNPN and CDR2 SVGIG (reference sequence). The CDR3 consists of 12 residues. CDR3 DNA: TGTGCCTGGAGTGTTCGGGGAGATACGCAGTATTTT. This encodes CAWSVRGDTQYF.

The chain uses TRBV5-4 and TRBJ1-2; D possibly corresponds to TRBD1 (6 bases). V lost 6 bases and J 4 bases, leaving 13 bases between the germline ends. The CDR3 covers 13 residues. From germline, CDR1 is SGHNT and CDR2 YYREEE (reference sequence). Here the CDR3 reads CASTMTGSYGYTF. In nucleotides, the CDR3 is TGTGCCAGCACCATGACAGGCTCCTATGGCTACACCTTC.

V gene TRBV7-9 combines with J gene TRBJ2-7, with a weak D call TRBD1 (5 bases). This CDR3 has 16 residues. The ends were cut back, 0 bases at V and 1 base at J, with 13 bases in the middle. Germline-derived CDR1 and CDR2 are SEHNR and FQNEAQ (reference sequence). In DNA form, the CDR3 reads TGTGCCAGCAGCTTAGCGTCAGGGTCTCTTTCCTACGAGCAGTACTTC. Amino acid sequence: CASSLASGSLSYEQYF.

This clone was observed a handful of times. The chain carries TRBV2 and TRBJ1-1; TRBD1 is a possible D gene (6 bases). In germline, CDR1 is SNHLY, CDR2 FYNNEI. Trimming cost V 8 bases and J 4 bases, with 17 bases left between them. This CDR3 region has 14 residues. This CDR3 reads CASLTGEVGTEAFF. The CDR3 DNA sequence: TGTGCCAGCCTGACAGGTGAGGTTGGCACTGAAGCTTTCTTT.

This clone occurred once. V and J are TRBV10-3 and TRBJ2-3; TRBD2 is a possible D gene (5 bases). The germline V gene has CDR1 ENHRY and CDR2 SYGVKD. V was cut by 4 bases and J by 1 base, with 12 bases left in between. CDR3 length equals 15 residues. CDR3 loop: CAISGDPGGTDTQYF. The CDR3 coding sequence is TGTGCCATCAGTGGGGATCCCGGGGGCACAGATACGCAGTATTTT.

This chain joins TRBV9 and TRBJ1-1, with D possibly being TRBD1 (5 bases). CDR1 is SGDLS, CDR2 YYNGEE, per germline. Trimming shortened V by 0 bases and J by 8 bases, and 14 bases separated the two germline ends. The CDR3 covers 14 residues. Written as DNA, the CDR3 is TGTGCCAGCAGCGTAGAAGGTGTGGGGCCAGAAGCTTTCTTT. Residues: CASSVEGVGPEAFF.

The genes are TRBV6-5 and TRBJ1-2; the D is unclear. The CDR3 covers 14 residues. V lost 0 bases to trimming and J lost 7 bases, with 12 bases between them. Germline V gene data show CDR1 as MNHEY and CDR2 as SVGAGI. The DNA of the CDR3 is TGTGCCAGCAGTTACTCGAAAACGGGATTTGGCTACACCTTC. This translates into CASSYSKTGFGYTF.

In this sample, this clone turned up a few times. The chain combines TRBV28 with TRBJ1-5, with D possibly being TRBD1 (5 bases). CDR3 size: 13 residues. Trimming pared 6 bases from V and 3 bases from J, leaving 9 bases between. CDR1 is MDHEN, CDR2 SYDVKM, per germline. The CDR3 here is CASRQAPNQPQHF. The CDR3 nucleotides are TGTGCCAGCAGACAGGCGCCCAATCAGCCCCAGCATTTT.

The chain uses TRBV6-5 and TRBJ1-1, with a possible D match to TRBD1 (6 bases). Trimming left V 1 base short and J 4 bases short, with 7 bases between. Germline values: CDR1 MNHEY, CDR2 SVGAGI. This CDR3 contains 13 residues. CDR3 sequence: CASSYYRATEAFF. CDR3 DNA: TGTGCCAGCAGTTACTACAGGGCCACTGAAGCTTTCTTT.

V gene TRBV19 combines with J gene TRBJ2-1, with D unresolved. V lost 3 bases and J lost 0, with 6 bases in between. The V gene's germline CDR1 is LNHDA and CDR2 SQIVND (reference sequence). The CDR3 spans 14 residues. DNA for the CDR3: TGTGCCAGTAGTATCCCGAGCTCCTACAATGAGCAGTTCTTC. This sequence encodes CASSIPSSYNEQFF.